The T cell receptor beta chain described here comes from a study of cytomegalovirus exposure and HLA in healthy donors (dated by TCRdb to 2017 to 2019). The study in broad terms: According to an earlier analysis of around 600 of the donors, about 180 million T cells yielded 120 million or so unique TCR beta sequences and about 300 Gb of sequence data. The genetic ancestry cluster associated with self-reported Caucasian donors included roughly four fifths of the roughly 390 genotyped donors. The study was designed to test whether signatures of past pathogen exposure could be identified by cataloging public T cell receptors. An early release covering approximately 600 HLA-typed donors comprised about 300 gigabases of sequencing data and some 79 million unique TCR sequences. The later analysis used no new phenotypic data to find candidate immune exposures, relying instead on TCR beta sequences and their occurrence across donors. HLA typing included class I and class II loci at four-digit resolution. To predict cytomegalovirus infection status, the study combined high-throughput TCR immunosequencing, statistical association of individual TCRs with disease status, and machine learning. Typing coverage varied by locus: roughly 629-640 donors for A, B, C, DRB1 and DQB1; some 520 for DQA1; approximately 570 for DPA1; around 450 for DPB1. All discovery cohort repertoires had been generated on a single sequencing platform. A later genetic analysis used genome-wide SNP genotypes for about 60% of the roughly 700 donors, treating that subset as a discovery cohort. A later analysis re-examined previously published TCR beta repertoires from just over 650 donors and added high-resolution HLA genotyping to investigate patterns of TCR occurrence. Roughly five DR-DQ haplotypes were handled as single units for association and clustering, since linkage in the cohort was strong. A separate validation cohort of approximately 130 different subjects was used in addition to the approximately 700-subject first cohort. Donor age, sex, ethnicity and CMV serostatus were compiled together with the repertoire data. Among some 410 genotyped donors of the cohort, an average of roughly 230,000 unique TCR beta nucleotide sequences was sequenced per donor, of which about 18% were non-productive. An earlier analysis of 587 of the donors used high-throughput TCR beta sequencing to judge whether each TCR beta V gene segment behaved as functional or pseudogenic. The study used immunosequencing to profile the T cell repertoires of several hundred subjects and linked those repertoires to cytomegalovirus serostatus.

The germline V and J ends show losses of 4 bases and 3 bases respectively, and no gene match explains 7 bases of the junction. The CDR3 runs 15 residues from the cysteine to the phenylalanine. This entry keeps only the CDR3 DNA: 45 bases, framed from base 1. CDR1 and CDR2 were assigned from the germline V gene (reference sequence) as SGHNT and YYREEE. The cohort was made up of 666 healthy bone marrow donors. At the time of sampling, all cohort members were nominally healthy, though unrecorded immune exposures were likely present. The donor tested CMV seronegative, placing the donor among the 350 to 400 seronegative members of the cohort. Each donor provided a peripheral blood sample, and peripheral blood mononuclear cells were used for TCR beta sequencing. Genomic DNA was extracted from the blood cell samples with the Qiagen DNeasy Blood Extraction Kit. Results the study describes overall, beyond this receptor: In a later analysis, about 16,000 TCR beta sequences were associated with specific HLA alleles at a false discovery rate of 0.05. According to the authors, the approach could potentially be generalized to other disease states and immunological phenotypes. Across donors, most TCR sequences were observed very rarely, whereas some public TCRs were present in many individuals. In an earlier analysis of some 640 of the donors, most TCR beta V segments were observed in productive rearrangements about 87% or about 30% of the time, broadly matching IMGT annotations. Sequencing depth was assumed to be roughly uniform across donors in the presence/absence analyses, though that assumption may not hold. A further reported finding was that TCR beta sequences accurately predicted the HLA-A and HLA-B alleles for most subjects in the first cohort. In a later analysis, HLA-associated TCR beta chains showed more clonal expansion and lower generation probabilities than non-associated chains that were equally common. According to a later analysis, TCR association rates differed among HLA loci, with DRB1 alleles showing the most associated TCRs and HLA-C alleles showing the fewest. Because counts were too low, seventeen rarely observed V segments, including chromosome 9 orphons, were excluded from the earlier analysis of 500 to 700 of the donors. The cohort was sequenced for TCR beta chains only, and without alpha or paired-chain data the features that could be detected were limited. Some IMGT-functional V segments, including TRBV6-2 and TRBV6-3, could not be distinguished by the 87-base-pair reads and were therefore excluded. Correlated functional status among segregating V segments might be attributable to linkage disequilibrium, but an unknown experimental factor could not be ruled out. In a later analysis, most CMV-associated TCR beta chains were found to appear HLA-restricted, with HLA associations seemingly driven largely by CMV exposure. In a later analysis, several top co-occurrence clusters were reported to appear linked to parvovirus B19, influenza, CMV and Epstein-Barr virus. Assigning TCR associations to individual alleles was difficult when HLA alleles, especially DR and DQ, strongly co-occurred. A few of the identified cytomegalovirus-associated TCR beta chains were confirmed in vitro to be specific for cytomegalovirus antigens. According to a later genetic analysis, donors in an Asian-associated ancestry cluster had fewer N-insertions in productive TCRs than the approximately 630-donor mean. An association between a missense DCLRE1C variant and V-gene and J-gene trimming of TCR beta chains was found in a later genetic analysis and replicated in an independent cohort. A cluster of highly shared sequence variants was judged likely to be a technical artifact of the sequencing pipeline. A total of 164 TCR beta chains were listed by the study as associated with cytomegalovirus. Because some donors lacked HLA typing at each locus, the association tests relied only on the typed subset. For the cohort, immune exposure information was limited to CMV serostatus. The classifier was reported to diagnose cytomegalovirus status with high specificity and sensitivity in both the original and validation cohorts.

Concerning this clone: Its antigen has not been determined. No much larger clonotype is one base removed from it; base qualities were not supplied.

The protocol used for the library was the immunoSEQ multiplex PCR assay. The multiplex PCR relied on a mix of 60 forward primers for TCR Vbeta segments and 13 reverse primers for TCR Jbeta segments. A multiplex PCR assay on genomic DNA amplified the CDR3 region of rearranged TCR beta genes. The amplified TCR beta libraries were sequenced on the Illumina HiSeq System as 87-base-pair reads. In the source study's methods: A later analysis counted about 80 million unique TCR beta chains across the approximately 700 repertoires, and some 11 million of these chains were shared by at least two donors. Raw reads were error-corrected and collapsed into unique sequences with a nearest-neighbor algorithm that merged closely related sequences to remove PCR and sequencing errors. To assign V, D and J gene segments, CDR3 sequences were aligned to IMGT reference sequences. For a sequence to be retained, a match of at least six nucleotides was required to both a V gene segment and a J gene segment. A rearrangement was called productive if the CDR3 had no stop codons and remained in frame with V and J, and every other rearrangement was called non-productive. CDR3 was defined according to IMGT convention as the region running from the second conserved V-encoded cysteine to the conserved J-encoded phenylalanine. Sequences without an unambiguous match to a single V gene segment were excluded from the earlier analysis of 587 of the donors. In an earlier analysis of approximately 560 of the donors, a V segment was called functional when productive rearrangements were above 56.7%, and segregating when the standard deviation between donors exceeded 5%. A statistical classification framework was built for diagnosing cytomegalovirus status from the catalog of TCR beta chain sequences. In a later analysis, V and J genes were assigned by comparing TCR nucleotide sequences against IMGT/GENE-DB human TR gene sequences. In a later analysis, CDR3 sequences and most-parsimonious VDJ recombination scenarios were assigned using the TCRdist pipeline. In a later analysis, each TCR beta chain was defined by its CDR3 amino acid sequence together with its V-gene family, and reads lacking a unique V-gene family were excluded. To address suspected cross-contamination and a sequencing artifact, a later analysis removed approximately 590 highly shared, low-generation-probability nucleotide sequences. For each public chain, a later analysis derived a clonal expansion index from normalized ranks of inferred template counts within each repertoire. In a later analysis, generation probabilities were computed using a VDJ recombination model fitted to out-of-frame rearrangements, and the results were checked against IGoR. Hypergeometric tests were used in a later analysis to score TCR-TCR, TCR-HLA and TCR-CMV co-occurrence, with a repertoire-size bias correction applied to the TCR pairs. In a later analysis, false discovery rates were estimated by permuting HLA or CMV assignments 20 times. In a later analysis, co-occurring TCRs were grouped using DBSCAN, with TCRdist sequence similarity added in when clustering inside HLA-allele-positive subsets. For co-occurrence clustering, repertoires with fewer than 30,000 or more than 120,000 public chains were excluded, along with a handful of repertoires with anomalous nucleotide sharing. TCRdb stores this immuneACCESS table with in-frame sequences only. Part of the clones is absent; in the studies checked, under half of the shortfall reflects unresolved V genes, and no reason is known for the rest. The D gene and trimming were derived from the DNA, and the V and J assignments and clone size from that table. The sample records some 240,000 clones, 85% to 95% of which are singletons. The top ten hold around 1.7% of the sample.

This receptor was taken from a girl aged 2-10 years in good health and CMV-seronegative. The sample taken for sequencing was PBMCs. The rearrangement combines TRBV5-4 with TRBJ2-7; 10 junctional bases match TRBD2. The sequenced DNA is TGTGCCAGCAGCAGAACTAGCGGGGCTGGCTACGAGCAGTACTTC. It translates as CASSRTSGAGYEQYF.